These T cell receptor beta chains were read from a single sample in a study of CD8+ T cells in alopecia areata. Clones were sequenced by immunoSEQ multiplex PCR, and TCRdb holds only the in-frame ones, with some missing. The data contain 190,000 or so clones, around three fifths of them singletons. This specimen consisted of CD8+ T cells sorted from blood, obtained at week 24, from a patient treated with tofacitinib. The receptors were sampled from a human donor with alopecia areata. CDR3s include the opening cysteine and the closing phenylalanine or tryptophan. Fields, in order: clone size, V gene, CDR3 length, J gene, D gene, CDR3 DNA, CDR3 protein. A D gene is named only where the DNA matches it firmly. Clone size is shown for a subset of rows, as once, few, many or a class of expanded clone.

size: few; V: TRBV30; length: 15; J: TRBJ1-1; D: .; DNA: TGTGCCTGGAGTGTTGCGTCGAGAATGAACACTGAAGCTTTCTTT; CDR3: CAWSVASRMNTEAFF
size: .; V: TRBV27; length: 14; J: TRBJ2-7; D: TRBD1; DNA: TGTGCCAGCAGTTACGGGACAGGGTCCTACGAGCAGTACTTC; CDR3: CASSYGTGSYEQYF
size: once; V: TRBV14; length: 13; J: TRBJ2-2; D: .; DNA: TGTGCCAGCAGCCAATTGTACACCGGGGAGCTGTTTTTT; CDR3: CASSQLYTGELFF
size: .; V: TRBV27; length: 14; J: TRBJ1-2; D: .; DNA: TGTGCCAGCAGTTCCGCGGTGGGGGGCCGTGGCTACACCTTC; CDR3: CASSSAVGGRGYTF
size: .; V: TRBV25-1; length: 12; J: TRBJ1-4; D: .; DNA: TGTGCCAGCAGTGCATCCAGGGAAAAACTGTTTTTT; CDR3: CASSASREKLFF
size: .; V: TRBV5-1; length: 15; J: TRBJ1-5; D: .; DNA: TGCGCCAGCAGGGAGGACCTAGGGAGCAATCAGCCCCAGCATTTT; CDR3: CASREDLGSNQPQHF
size: .; V: TRBV30; length: 14; J: TRBJ2-5; D: TRBD1; DNA: TGTGCCTGGAGACACAGGGGGCCGGGGGAGACCCAGTACTTC; CDR3: CAWRHRGPGETQYF
size: .; V: TRBV5-1; length: 16; J: TRBJ2-5; D: TRBD2; DNA: TGCGCCAGCAGCTTGCATCCTAGCGGGGCACAAGAGACCCAGTACTTC; CDR3: CASSLHPSGAQETQYF
size: .; V: TRBV4-1; length: 16; J: TRBJ1-1; D: TRBD1; DNA: TGCGCCAGCAGCCAACAACCCGGACAGGGAAACACTGAAGCTTTCTTT; CDR3: CASSQQPGQGNTEAFF
size: .; V: TRBV29-1; length: 14; J: TRBJ2-1; D: TRBD1; DNA: TGCAGCGGGAAAACAGGGGGGCCCCACAATGAGCAGTTCTTC; CDR3: CSGKTGGPHNEQFF
size: .; V: TRBV2; length: 13; J: TRBJ1-4; D: .; DNA: TGTGCCACCTCGACTGGGACCGATGAAAAACTGTTTTTT; CDR3: CATSTGTDEKLFF
size: .; V: TRBV4-1; length: 16; J: TRBJ2-3; D: .; DNA: TGCGCCAGCAGCCAAGATATCGGGGCTAGCACAGATACGCAGTATTTT; CDR3: CASSQDIGASTDTQYF
size: .; V: TRBV7-2; length: 13; J: TRBJ2-7; D: TRBD2; DNA: TGTGCCAGCAGCGGGGGGGATCGCTACGAGCAGTACTTC; CDR3: CASSGGDRYEQYF
size: .; V: TRBV11-2; length: 13; J: TRBJ1-5; D: .; DNA: TGTGCCAGCCAAGGGGGGGGCGCTCAGCCCCAGCATTTT; CDR3: CASQGGGAQPQHF
size: .; V: TRBV5-1; length: 15; J: TRBJ2-3; D: TRBD2; DNA: TGCGCCAGCAGCTTGGGCGGGAGTAGCACAGATACGCAGTATTTT; CDR3: CASSLGGSSTDTQYF
size: .; V: TRBV10-2; length: 14; J: TRBJ2-3; D: .; DNA: TGCGCCAGCAGTGAGTCGAGGGGGGGAGATACGCAGTATTTT; CDR3: CASSESRGGDTQYF
size: .; V: TRBV9; length: 16; J: TRBJ2-2; D: .; DNA: TGTGCCAGCAGCGTTTCCGAGGGGGCGAACACCGGGGAGCTGTTTTTT; CDR3: CASSVSEGANTGELFF
size: .; V: TRBV2; length: 11; J: TRBJ1-1; D: .; DNA: TGTGCCAGCACGTCGAACACTGAAGCTTTCTTT; CDR3: CASTSNTEAFF
size: medium-sized; V: TRBV7-7; length: 17; J: TRBJ2-5; D: TRBD2; DNA: TGTGCCAGCAGCTTAGGACTAGCGGGGGCGGTCCAAGAGACCCAGTACTTC; CDR3: CASSLGLAGAVQETQYF
size: once; V: TRBV11-2; length: 16; J: TRBJ2-5; D: .; DNA: TGTGCCAGCAGCCTTATTACAATAGGTTTGGAAGAGACCCAGTACTTC; CDR3: CASSLITIGLEETQYF
size: .; V: TRBV25-1; length: 15; J: TRBJ1-5; D: .; DNA: TGTGCCAGCAGTGGGCGGACACCTCGCAATCAGCCCCAGCATTTT; CDR3: CASSGRTPRNQPQHF
size: .; V: TRBV6-5; length: 14; J: TRBJ1-1; D: .; DNA: TGTGCCAGCAGTAAACACCGGGAACGGGGTGAAGCTTTCTTT; CDR3: CASSKHRERGEAFF
size: few; V: TRBV5-1; length: 13; J: TRBJ1-5; D: .; DNA: TGCGCCAGCAGCTTGAGGGGGAACCAGCCCCAGCATTTT; CDR3: CASSLRGNQPQHF